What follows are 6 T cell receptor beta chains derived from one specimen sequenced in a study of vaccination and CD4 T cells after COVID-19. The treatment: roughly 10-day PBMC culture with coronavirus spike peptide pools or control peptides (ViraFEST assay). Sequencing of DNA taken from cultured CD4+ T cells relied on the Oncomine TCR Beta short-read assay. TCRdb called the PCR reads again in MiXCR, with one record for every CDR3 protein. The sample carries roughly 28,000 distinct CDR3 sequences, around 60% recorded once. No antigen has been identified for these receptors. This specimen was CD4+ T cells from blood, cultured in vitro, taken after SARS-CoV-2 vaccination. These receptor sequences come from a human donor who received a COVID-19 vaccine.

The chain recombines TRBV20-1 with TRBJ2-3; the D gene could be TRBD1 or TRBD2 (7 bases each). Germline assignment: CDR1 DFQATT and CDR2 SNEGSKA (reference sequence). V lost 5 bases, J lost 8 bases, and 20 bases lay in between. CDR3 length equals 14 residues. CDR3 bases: TGCAGTGCTGCGCCAGGGGGGGCGTCGCGTACGCAGTATTTT. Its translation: CSAAPGGASRTQYF.

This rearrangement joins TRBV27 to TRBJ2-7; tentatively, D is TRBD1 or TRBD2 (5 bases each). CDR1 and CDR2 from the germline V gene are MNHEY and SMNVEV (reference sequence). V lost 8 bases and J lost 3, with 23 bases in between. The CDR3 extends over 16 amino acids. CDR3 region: CASGASGDVLYYEQYF. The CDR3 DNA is TGTGCCAGCGGGGCGAGTGGGGACGTCCTATACTACGAGCAGTACTTC.

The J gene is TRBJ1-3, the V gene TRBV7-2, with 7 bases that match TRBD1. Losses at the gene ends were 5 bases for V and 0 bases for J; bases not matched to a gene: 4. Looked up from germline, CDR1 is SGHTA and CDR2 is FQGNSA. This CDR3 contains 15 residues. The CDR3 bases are TGTGCCAGCAGCCCCGACAGGGACTCTGGAAACACCATATATTTT. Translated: CASSPDRDSGNTIYF. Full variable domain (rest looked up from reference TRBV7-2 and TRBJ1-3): GAGVSQSPSNKVTEKGKDVELRCDPISGHTALYWYRQSLGQGLEFLIYFQGNSAPDKSGLPSDRFSAERTGGSVSTLTIQRTQQEDSAVYLCASSPDRDSGNTIYFGEGSWLTVV.

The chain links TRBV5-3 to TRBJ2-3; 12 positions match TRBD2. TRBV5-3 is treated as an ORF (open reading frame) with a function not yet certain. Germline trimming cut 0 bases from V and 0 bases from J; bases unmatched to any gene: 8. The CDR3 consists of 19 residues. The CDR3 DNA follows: TGTGCCAGAAGCTTGGGACTAGCGGGGGCGGGAGGGAGCACAGATACGCAGTATTTT. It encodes CARSLGLAGAGGSTDTQYF.

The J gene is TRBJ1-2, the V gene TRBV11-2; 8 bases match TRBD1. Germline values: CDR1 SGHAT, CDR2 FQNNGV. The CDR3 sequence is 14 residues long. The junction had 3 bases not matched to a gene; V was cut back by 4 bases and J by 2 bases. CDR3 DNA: TGTGCCAGCAGCTCGGACAGGGTCAACTATGGCTACACCTTC. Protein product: CASSSDRVNYGYTF.

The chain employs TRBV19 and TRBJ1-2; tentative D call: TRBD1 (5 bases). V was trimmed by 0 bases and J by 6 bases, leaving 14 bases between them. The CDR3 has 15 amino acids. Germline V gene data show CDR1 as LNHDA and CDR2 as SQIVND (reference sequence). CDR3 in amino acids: CASSIDLRGWNGYTF. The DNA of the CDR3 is TGTGCCAGTAGTATAGATCTCCGGGGCTGGAATGGCTACACCTTC.